Sequencing of this T cell receptor (beta chain) was carried out in a study of T cell responses to AZD1222 COVID-19 vaccine. General study results and limits: The study found vaccine-associated CD4 TCRs spanning spike, dominant at 160-218 and 743-854.

Method: immunoSEQ multiplex PCR; TCRdb's copy keeps in-frame clones and lacks some. The sample has tens of thousands of clones; 70% to 85% are singletons. With respect to this clone: Its target is unknown.

Germline CDR1 is MNHNS and CDR2 is SASEGT. V lost 3 bases, J lost 4 bases, and 15 bases lay in between. This CDR3 is built from 15 residues. The V call is TRBV6-1, the J call TRBJ1-1; tentatively, D is TRBD1 (5 bases). The starting material was peripheral blood, obtained on day 0 of AZD1222 vaccination. The sequence was collected from an adult in good health. This CDR3 is CASSDVAGRGTEAFF. As DNA, the CDR3 is TGTGCCAGCAGTGACGTGGCAGGGAGGGGCACTGAAGCTTTCTTT.